This T cell receptor (beta chain) came from a study of tumor-infiltrating lymphocytes in primary liver carcinoma. About the research overall: Staged T1-T3 N0M0, the tumors had sizes that ranged from about 4.2 to 10 cm across.

Co-extracted RNA and DNA came from about 19-30 mg of unsorted bulk tissue. Surgery removed the patients' primary liver carcinoma. The CDR3 contains 14 residues. The germline gives CDR1 MNHEY, CDR2 SVGAGI. This clonotype showed up just a few times. Being one base from a much bigger clone, this may be a read error. With a constant-region primer, TCR beta cDNA was made from approximately 500 ng of total RNA. Three nested multiplex PCR rounds of slightly modified ARM-PCR generated TCR beta libraries. Investigators reported that the first two PCR rounds, at roughly 10 cycles each, used TRBV1-TRBV30 forward primers with a C-beta reverse primer. Using its own MiXCR run on the multiplex PCR reads, TCRdb lists one record per CDR3 protein. The profile shows approximately 110,000 distinct CDR3 sequences, less than 80% of them singletons.

Sequenced input: liver tumor tissue from sampling region 1. Subset meaning: tumor region T1, superior pole. The chain links TRBV6-5 to TRBJ2-1, with D unclear. This TCR came from a woman aged 55-75 years with primary liver carcinoma and hepatitis B virus infection. CDR3 in DNA: TGTGCCAGCAGTCACTCGAGTCTGGGTAATGAGCAGTTCTTC. Protein product: CASSHSSLGNEQFF.